This TCR beta chain was obtained from a study of cytomegalovirus exposure and HLA in healthy donors. This CDR3 comprises 24 residues. V was clipped by 5 bases and J by 2 bases; unmatched bases: 27. CDR1 MDHEN and CDR2 SYDVKM come from the germline V gene. In regard to this clone: What it binds is unknown.

Study-level findings and limits: One variant, a missense change in DCLRE1C, was linked in a later analysis to TCR beta V- and J-gene trimming. With DRB1 most and HLA-C fewest, TCR association rates differed between HLA loci in a later analysis.

The PCR was carried out with 60 Vbeta primers and 13 Jbeta primers. Data came from immunoSEQ multiplex PCR; TCRdb stores just in-frame clones and leaves some out. Here the sample spans roughly 57,000 clones, approximately 84% being singletons. The receptor was derived from a middle-aged man in good health and CMV-seronegative. The V call is TRBV28, the J call TRBJ2-3; TRBD2 matches 14 bases. Source material: PBMCs. Written as DNA, the CDR3 is TGTGCCAGCAGTCCCTTCGGGACTAGCGGGGGCCACCCGATAGGACTCTCCAACACAGATACGCAGTATTTT. This gives the protein CASSPFGTSGGHPIGLSNTDTQYF.